Below are 7 T cell receptor beta chains sequenced from a single sample in a study of shared clonotypes between healthy human individuals. The assay was immunoSEQ multiplex PCR, and TCRdb's table has in-frame clones only and misses some. The sample contains approximately 350,000 clones, around 72% of which appear only once. Sequenced material: memory CD4+ T cells sorted from blood. Subset of the sample: CD45RA-negative fraction. Receptors were obtained from a man aged 25 to 40 in good health.

The V call is TRBV19, the J call TRBJ1-5; weak D call: TRBD1 (5 bases). Trimming removed 9 bases from V and 9 bases from J, with 21 bases in between. The CDR3 loop spans 14 amino acids. The germline V gene has CDR1 LNHDA and CDR2 SQIVND (reference sequence). This CDR3 is CASDIGDRRGPQHF. CDR3 coding DNA: TGTGCCAGCGATATTGGGGACCGACGAGGGCCCCAGCATTTT.

The genes are TRBV10-2 and TRBJ1-5; 7 bases are shared with TRBD1. The CDR3 runs to 13 residues. The germline V gene encodes CDR1 WSHSY and CDR2 SAAADI. Trimming cost V 6 bases and J 4 bases; bases outside gene matches: 3. In DNA, the CDR3 is TGCGCCAGCAGGGGGACAGCTAATCAGCCCCAGCATTTT. This sequence encodes CASRGTANQPQHF.

This clone has more than one count but fewer than ten. The V call is TRBV19, the J call TRBJ2-6; unclear D gene. Germline V gives CDR1 LNHDA, CDR2 SQIVND (reference sequence). CDR3 length equals 15 residues. The ends were cut back, 2 bases at V and 0 bases at J, with 5 bases in the middle. The CDR3 is CASSIKLSGANVLTF. The DNA of the CDR3 is TGTGCCAGTAGTATAAAACTCTCTGGGGCCAACGTCCTGACTTTC.

The gene calls are TRBV6-6 and TRBJ2-3; D is uncertain. This CDR3 has 11 amino acids. Trimming took 5 bases from V and 2 from J, leaving 2 bases between them. Germline-derived CDR1 and CDR2 are MNHNY and SVGAGI (reference sequence). The CDR3 reads CASSITDTQYF. DNA of the CDR3: TGTGCCAGCAGTATCACAGATACGCAGTATTTT.

This clone was detected ten times or more. This chain uses TRBV2 with TRBJ2-1; tentative D call: TRBD2 (6 bases). This CDR3 spans 16 amino acids. The germline gives CDR1 SNHLY, CDR2 FYNNEI. Trimming cost V 1 base and J 3 bases, with 13 bases left between them. CDR3: CASSEVRLAVYNEQFF. The CDR3 DNA reads as TGTGCCAGCAGTGAAGTTCGATTAGCGGTCTACAATGAGCAGTTCTTC.

V gene TRBV4-2 combines with J gene TRBJ2-6; 7 nucleotides match TRBD2. Germline V gives CDR1 LGHNA, CDR2 YNFKEQ. The V gene end was trimmed by 2 bases and the J gene end by 0 bases; junction bases not matched to a gene: 7. This CDR3 is built from 18 residues. The CDR3 DNA follows: TGTGCCAGCAGCCAACGGGCTAGCGGTCTCTCTGGGGCCAACGTCCTGACTTTC. Its protein is CASSQRASGLSGANVLTF.

This chain joins TRBV5-4 and TRBJ2-7, with 7 bases that match TRBD1. The CDR3 totals 14 residues. V lost 5 bases to trimming and J lost 5 bases; unmatched junction nucleotides: 10. In germline, CDR1 is SGHNT, CDR2 YYREEE (reference sequence). The CDR3 nucleotides read TGTGCCAGCAGTAAAACAGGGGCTAAACACGAGCAGTACTTC. It codes for CASSKTGAKHEQYF.